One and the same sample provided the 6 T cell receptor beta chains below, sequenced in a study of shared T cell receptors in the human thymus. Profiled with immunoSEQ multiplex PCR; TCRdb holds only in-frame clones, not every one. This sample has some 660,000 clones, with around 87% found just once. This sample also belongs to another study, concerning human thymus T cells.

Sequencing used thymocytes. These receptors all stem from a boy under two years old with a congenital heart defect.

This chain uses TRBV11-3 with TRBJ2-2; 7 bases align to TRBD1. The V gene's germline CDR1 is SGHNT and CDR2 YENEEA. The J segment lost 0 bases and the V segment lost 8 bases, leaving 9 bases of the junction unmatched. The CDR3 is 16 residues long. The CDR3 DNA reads TGTGCCAGCGCACGAAAGACAGGGACGAACACCGGGGAGCTGTTTTTT. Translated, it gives CASARKTGTNTGELFF.

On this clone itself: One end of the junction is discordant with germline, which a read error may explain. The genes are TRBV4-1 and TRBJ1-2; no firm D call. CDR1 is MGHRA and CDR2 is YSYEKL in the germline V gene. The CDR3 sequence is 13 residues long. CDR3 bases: TGCGCCAGCAGCCAAGATCAGTTCAGGCCTACGTCCTTC. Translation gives CASSQDQFRPTSF.

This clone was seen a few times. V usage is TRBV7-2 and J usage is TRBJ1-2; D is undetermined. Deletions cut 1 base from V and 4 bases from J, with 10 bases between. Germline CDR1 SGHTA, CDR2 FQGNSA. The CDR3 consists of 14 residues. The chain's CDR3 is CASSLGGPRYGYTF. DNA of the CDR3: TGTGCCAGCAGCTTAGGCGGGCCTCGCTATGGCTACACCTTC.

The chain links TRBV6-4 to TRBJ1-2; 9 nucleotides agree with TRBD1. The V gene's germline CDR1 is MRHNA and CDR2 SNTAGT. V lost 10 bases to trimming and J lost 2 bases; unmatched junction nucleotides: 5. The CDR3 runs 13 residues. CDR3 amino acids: CATRDRANYGYTF. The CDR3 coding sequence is TGTGCCACTCGGGACAGGGCGAACTATGGCTACACCTTC.

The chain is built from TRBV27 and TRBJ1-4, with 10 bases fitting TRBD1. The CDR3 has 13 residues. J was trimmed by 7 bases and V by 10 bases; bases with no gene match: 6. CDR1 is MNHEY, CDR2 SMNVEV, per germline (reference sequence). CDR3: CATDRGRGEKLFF. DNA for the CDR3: TGTGCCACCGACAGGGGGCGCGGTGAAAAACTGTTTTTT.

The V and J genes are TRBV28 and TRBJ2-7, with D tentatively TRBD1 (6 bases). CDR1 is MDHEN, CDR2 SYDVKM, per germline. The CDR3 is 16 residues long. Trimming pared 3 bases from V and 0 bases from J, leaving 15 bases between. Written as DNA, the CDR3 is TGTGCCAGCAGTTTGGAAATGACAGGACCCTCCTACGAGCAGTACTTC. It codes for CASSLEMTGPSYEQYF. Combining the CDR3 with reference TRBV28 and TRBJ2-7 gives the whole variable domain DVKVTQSSRYLVKRTGEKVFLECVQDMDHENMFWYRQDPGLGLRLIYFSYDVKMKEKGDIPEGYSVSREKKERFSLILESASTNQTSMYLCASSLEMTGPSYEQYFGPGTRLTVT.